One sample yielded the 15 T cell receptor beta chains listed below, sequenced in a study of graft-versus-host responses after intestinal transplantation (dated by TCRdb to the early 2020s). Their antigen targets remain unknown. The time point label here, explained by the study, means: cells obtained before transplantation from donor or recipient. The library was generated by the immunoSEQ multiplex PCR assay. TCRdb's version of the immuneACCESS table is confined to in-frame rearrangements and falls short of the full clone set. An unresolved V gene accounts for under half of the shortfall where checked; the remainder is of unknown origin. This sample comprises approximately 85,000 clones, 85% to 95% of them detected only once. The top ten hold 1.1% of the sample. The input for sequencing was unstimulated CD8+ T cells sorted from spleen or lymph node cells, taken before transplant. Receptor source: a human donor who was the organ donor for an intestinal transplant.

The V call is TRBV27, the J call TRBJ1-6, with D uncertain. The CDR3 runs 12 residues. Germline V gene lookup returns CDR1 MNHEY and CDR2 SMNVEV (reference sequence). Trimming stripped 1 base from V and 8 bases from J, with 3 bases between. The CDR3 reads CASSLLDSPLHF. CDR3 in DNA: TGTGCCAGCAGTTTATTAGATTCACCCCTCCACTTT.

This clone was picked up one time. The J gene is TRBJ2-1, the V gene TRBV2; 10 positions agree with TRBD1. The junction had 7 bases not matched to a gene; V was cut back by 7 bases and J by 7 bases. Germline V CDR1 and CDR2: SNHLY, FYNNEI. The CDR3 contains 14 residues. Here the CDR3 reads CASTETGGYNEQFF. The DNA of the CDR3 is TGTGCCAGCACAGAGACAGGGGGCTATAATGAGCAGTTCTTC.

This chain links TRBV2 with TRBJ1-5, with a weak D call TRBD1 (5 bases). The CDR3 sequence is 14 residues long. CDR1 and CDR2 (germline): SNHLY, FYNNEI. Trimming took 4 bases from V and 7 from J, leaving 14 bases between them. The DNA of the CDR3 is TGTGCCAGCAGTGGGGAGGGGCTAAGACAGCCCCAGCATTTT. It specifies CASSGEGLRQPQHF.

Here the CDR3 DNA reads TGTGCCAGCAGCTGGGCAGGGGGATACGAGCAGTACTTC. Translation gives CASSWAGGYEQYF. The genes are TRBV5-6 and TRBJ2-7, with TRBD1 matching 7 bases. CDR3 length equals 13 residues. Trimming took 3 bases from V and 4 from J; bases not matched to a gene: 4. Germline CDR1 SGHDT, CDR2 YYEEEE.

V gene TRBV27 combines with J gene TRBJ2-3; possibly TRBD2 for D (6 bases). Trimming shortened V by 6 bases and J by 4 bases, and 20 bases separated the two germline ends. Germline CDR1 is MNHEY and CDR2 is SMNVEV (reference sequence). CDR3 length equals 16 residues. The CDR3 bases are TGTGCCAGCAGACACATCGGGAGTTGGGGCCCAGATACGCAGTATTTT. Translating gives CASRHIGSWGPDTQYF.

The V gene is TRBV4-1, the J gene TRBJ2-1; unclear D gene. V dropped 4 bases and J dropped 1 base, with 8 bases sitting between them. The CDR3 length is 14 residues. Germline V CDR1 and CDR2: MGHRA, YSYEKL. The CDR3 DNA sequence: TGCGCCAGCAGCCCGACTGGGTCCTACAATGAGCAGTTCTTC. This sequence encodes CASSPTGSYNEQFF.

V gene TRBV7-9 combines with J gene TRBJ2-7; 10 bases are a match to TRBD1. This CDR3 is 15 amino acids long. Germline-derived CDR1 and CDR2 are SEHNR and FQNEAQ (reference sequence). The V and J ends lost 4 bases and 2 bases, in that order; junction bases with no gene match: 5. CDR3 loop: CASSWGDRGAYEQYF. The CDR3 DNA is TGTGCCAGCAGCTGGGGGGACAGGGGCGCCTACGAGCAGTACTTC. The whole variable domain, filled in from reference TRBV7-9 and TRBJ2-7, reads DTGVSQNPRHKITKRGQNVTFRCDPISEHNRLYWYRQTLGQGPEFLTYFQNEAQLEKSRLLSDRFSAERPKGSFSTLEIQRTEQGDSAMYLCASSWGDRGAYEQYFGPGTRLTVT.

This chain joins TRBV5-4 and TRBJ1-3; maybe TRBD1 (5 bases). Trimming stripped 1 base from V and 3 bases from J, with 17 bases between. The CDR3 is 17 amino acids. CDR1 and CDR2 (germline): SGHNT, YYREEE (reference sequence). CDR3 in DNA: TGTGCCAGCAGCTTGCATGGTGGGAGGGGCGGTGGAAACACCATATATTTT. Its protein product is CASSLHGGRGGGNTIYF.

CDR3 in amino acids: CASSMGGGAHNEQFF. CDR3 in DNA: TGTGCCAGTAGTATGGGGGGTGGGGCCCACAATGAGCAGTTCTTC. This chain links TRBV19 with TRBJ2-1; possible D gene TRBD2, 6 bases. Germline loops: CDR1 LNHDA, CDR2 SQIVND (reference sequence). The V end lost 3 bases, the J end lost 5 bases, and 14 bases lay between the germline ends. CDR3 length equals 15 residues.

CDR3 coding DNA: TGTGCCAGCAGCCCCATCAGAGGGGATACGCAGTATTTT. Translated: CASSPIRGDTQYF. V usage is TRBV4-2 and J usage is TRBJ2-3; possible D gene TRBD2, 5 bases. Per the germline V gene, CDR1 is LGHNA and CDR2 is YNFKEQ. The CDR3 has 13 amino acids. V was cut by 4 bases and J by 6 bases, with 11 bases left in between.

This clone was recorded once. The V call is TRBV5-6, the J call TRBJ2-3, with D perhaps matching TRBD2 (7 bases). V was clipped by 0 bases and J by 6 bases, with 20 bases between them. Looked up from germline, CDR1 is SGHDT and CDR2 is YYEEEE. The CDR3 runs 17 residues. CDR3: CASSLGLFGGPGDTQYF. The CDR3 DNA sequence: TGTGCCAGCAGCTTGGGACTATTCGGGGGGCCCGGGGATACGCAGTATTTT.

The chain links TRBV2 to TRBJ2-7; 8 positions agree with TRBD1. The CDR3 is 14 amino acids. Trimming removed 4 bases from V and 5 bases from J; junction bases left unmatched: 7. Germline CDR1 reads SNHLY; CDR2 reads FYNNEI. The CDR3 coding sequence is TGTGCCAGCAGTGTTCAAGGGACAGGCAACGAGCAGTACTTC. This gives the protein CASSVQGTGNEQYF.

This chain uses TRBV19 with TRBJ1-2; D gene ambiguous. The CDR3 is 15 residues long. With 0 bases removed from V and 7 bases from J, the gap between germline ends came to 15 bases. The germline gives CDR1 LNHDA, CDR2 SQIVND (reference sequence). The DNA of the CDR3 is TGTGCCAGTAGTATAGATCGGGAAGGGTCGCTTGGCTACACCTTC. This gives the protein CASSIDREGSLGYTF.

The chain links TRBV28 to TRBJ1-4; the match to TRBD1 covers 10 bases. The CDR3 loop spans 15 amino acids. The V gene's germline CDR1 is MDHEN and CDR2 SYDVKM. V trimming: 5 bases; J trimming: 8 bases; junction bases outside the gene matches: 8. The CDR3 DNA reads TGTGCCAGCAGTCCGACCGGGACAGGGGACGAAAAACTGTTTTTT. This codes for CASSPTGTGDEKLFF.

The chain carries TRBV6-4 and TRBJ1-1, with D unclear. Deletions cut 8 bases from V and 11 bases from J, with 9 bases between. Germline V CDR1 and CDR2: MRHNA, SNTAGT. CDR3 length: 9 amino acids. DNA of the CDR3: TGTGCCAGCGGCAAGGAGGCTTTCTTT. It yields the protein CASGKEAFF.